These T cell receptor beta chains were read from a single sample in a study of response to subunit inactivated influenza vaccine. Via MiXCR, TCRdb re-called the RT-PCR reads, giving one row per CDR3 protein. The sample contains about 580,000 distinct CDR3 sequences, 14% of which appear only once. Material: PBMCs from blood, obtained 11 to 12 days after vaccination. The receptors come from a middle-aged man who received an inactivated influenza vaccine. Both conserved end residues are part of each CDR3. D genes are given only for firm matches. Not all rows give a size; the values are once, few, many and, for expanded clones, a class.

TRBJ2-1 TRBD2 few TRBV9 TGTGCCAGCAGCGTAGCGGGAGGGATCAGCAATGAGCAGTTCTTC CASSVAGGISNEQFF
TRBJ2-7 - - TRBV20-1 TGCAGTGCTAGAGATAAACTAAAGTACGAGCAGTACTTC CSARDKLKYEQYF
TRBJ2-5 - - TRBV12-3/TRBV12-4 TGTGCCAGCAGTGAGGATGAGTGGGCCAGTCAACAAGAGACCCAGTACTTC CASSEDEWASQQETQYF
TRBJ1-1 - few TRBV20-1 TGCAGTGCTAGAAGGGTTGGGGGAACTGAAGCTTTCTTT CSARRVGGTEAFF
TRBJ2-7 TRBD1 - TRBV11-2 TGTGCCAGCAGGTTGGACAGGGGAAGCTCCTACGAGCAGTACTTC CASRLDRGSSYEQYF
TRBJ2-1 TRBD1 - TRBV28 TGTGCCAGCAGGGACGGGACAGGGGGCTATGAGCAGTTCTTC CASRDGTGGYEQFF
TRBJ2-7 - many TRBV5-5 TGTGCCAGCAGCTTCCGCCTGGGGGAGACCTACGAGCAGTACTTC CASSFRLGETYEQYF
TRBJ1-1 - - TRBV2 TGTGCCAGCAATCCACGGGGGTCTGGCACTGAAGCTTTCTTT CASNPRGSGTEAFF
TRBJ1-5 - - TRBV5-1 TGCGCCAGCAGCCAGACGGGGAATCAGCCCCAGCATTTT CASSQTGNQPQHF
TRBJ2-2 - - TRBV4-1 TGCGCCAGCAGCCAAGGTCGGACCGGAGGCACCGGGGAGCTGTTTTTT CASSQGRTGGTGELFF
TRBJ2-3 TRBD2 - TRBV6-2/TRBV6-3 TGTGCCAGCAGTCGCCTCCTAGCGGGGGGGCACACAGATACGCAGTATTTT CASSRLLAGGHTDTQYF
TRBJ2-3 - - TRBV11-2 TGTGCCAGCAGCTTAGCGCCGGGGAGAGCAGCAGATACGCAGTATTTT CASSLAPGRAADTQYF
TRBJ1-1 - few TRBV7-2 TGTGCCAGCAGCCCCGGGTGGCCCACTGAAGCTTTCTTT CASSPGWPTEAFF
TRBJ2-7 TRBD1 few TRBV27 TGTGCCAGCAAAGCAGGGGGCGCGGGATACGAGCAGTACTTC CASKAGGAGYEQYF
TRBJ2-5 - few TRBV7-2 TGTGCCAGCAGCTGGTCAGGGGAAGAGACCCAGTACTTC CASSWSGEETQYF
TRBJ2-5 - many TRBV12-3/TRBV12-4 TGTGCCAGCAGTTTGGGCGTACCGGGGACCCAGTACTTC CASSLGVPGTQYF
TRBJ2-5 - - TRBV11-3 TGTGCCAGCAGCTTAGGTCTTACAGGACCGGAGACCCAGTACTTC CASSLGLTGPETQYF
TRBJ2-7 - once TRBV27 TGTGCCAGCGGATCGGAGGGGAGACAATACGAGCAGTACTTC CASGSEGRQYEQYF
TRBJ2-1 TRBD2 few TRBV4-1 TGCGCCAGCAGCCAAGTGTACAGCGGGAGACTCCATGAGCAGTTCTTC CASSQVYSGRLHEQFF
TRBJ1-2 TRBD1 few TRBV5-1 TGCGCCAGCAGAGGGACAGGGGACTATGGCTACACCTTC CASRGTGDYGYTF
TRBJ2-1 - - TRBV7-6 TGTGCCAGCAGCTTAGAGGGGAGTGGGGATGAGCAGTTCTTC CASSLEGSGDEQFF
TRBJ1-2 TRBD1 few TRBV29-1 TGCAGCGTTGCGGGACAGGGTGAGGATGGCTACACCTTC CSVAGQGEDGYTF
TRBJ2-3 - - TRBV5-1 TGCGCCAGCGGGGGGGACAGGCTCACAGATACGCAGTATTTT CASGGDRLTDTQYF
TRBJ1-5 - - TRBV18 TGTGCCAGCTCACCCGACTTCAATCAGCCCCAGCATTTT CASSPDFNQPQHF
TRBJ2-5 TRBD1 few TRBV7-2 TGTGCCAGCAGCTCCGGGACAGGGGGCCTGATCCAAGAGACCCAGTACTTC CASSSGTGGLIQETQYF
TRBJ2-3 TRBD2 few TRBV10-3 TGTGCCATCAGTGAGTTAGAGAGACTAGCGGGGGTTACAGATACGCAGTATTTT CAISELERLAGVTDTQYF
TRBJ2-7 TRBD2 - TRBV6-2/TRBV6-3 TGTGCCAGCGGCCCAGGAGCGGGGAGGCTGTACGAGCAGTACTTC CASGPGAGRLYEQYF
TRBJ2-5 TRBD2 few TRBV6-2/TRBV6-3 TGTGCCACTCGACTAGCGGGAGACTGGGAGACCCAGTACTTC CATRLAGDWETQYF
TRBJ1-4 - - TRBV28 TGTGCCAGCAGTTTAACAGAGCTCAGAAAACTGTTTTTT CASSLTELRKLFF
TRBJ2-7 - many TRBV29-1 TGCAGCGTTGAGAAAAATGATTTCGGGCAGTACTTC CSVEKNDFGQYF
TRBJ1-4 TRBD1 - TRBV20-1 TGCAGTGTTCATGGACAGGGGAGTGAAAAACTGTTTTTT CSVHGQGSEKLFF
TRBJ2-1 - - TRBV5-1 TGCGCCAGCAGCTCCCGGGACCACCACAATGAGCAGTTCTTC CASSSRDHHNEQFF
TRBJ2-7 TRBD2 - TRBV2 TGTGCCAGCAAAGGCGGGGGGGTCGGCTACGAGCAGTACTTC CASKGGGVGYEQYF
TRBJ2-7 TRBD2 - TRBV11-2 TGTGCCAGCAGCTTAATGTCCGGGGGGACCCTTGAGCAGTACTTC CASSLMSGGTLEQYF
TRBJ2-4 - few TRBV28 TGTGCCAGCAGTTCAGGGACCAAAAACATTCAGTACTTC CASSSGTKNIQYF
TRBJ2-7 - - TRBV10-3 TGTGCCATCAGGGCTGCCGGATTAGACGAGCAGTACTTC CAIRAAGLDEQYF
TRBJ2-3 - once TRBV5-1 TGCGCCAGCAGCTTGGACGGTTTTTCGGGTACGCAGTATTTT CASSLDGFSGTQYF
TRBJ2-7 - few TRBV5-4 TGTGCCAGCAGCCCTGACTCCACCTCCTACGAGCAGTACTTC CASSPDSTSYEQYF
TRBJ1-1 - - TRBV10-1 TGCGCCAGCCGCCGGGACGGATTGAACACTGAAGCTTTCTTT CASRRDGLNTEAFF
TRBJ2-6 - few TRBV28 TGTGCCAGCCTCTCTAGGGTATCTGGGGCCAACGTCCTGACTTTC CASLSRVSGANVLTF
TRBJ2-4 TRBD1 few TRBV5-5 TGTGCCAGCAGCGGGATGACAGGGGGGCACATTCAGTACTTC CASSGMTGGHIQYF
TRBJ2-1 TRBD2 - TRBV9 TGTGCCAGCAGCGCCACGGGACTAGTGAACAATGAGCAGTTCTTC CASSATGLVNNEQFF